These 7 T cell receptor beta chains were sequenced from one sample in a study of yellow fever vaccine responses in identical twins. TCRdb ran MiXCR on the RT-PCR reads and lists one entry per CDR3 protein. The data hold about 6,000 distinct CDR3 sequences, with about 69% observed a single time. The specimen was T cells from blood (PBMCs), unsorted or a sorted subset (not recorded which), collected before or after yellow fever vaccination (not recorded which). These receptor sequences come from a woman aged 18-30 years who received the yellow fever vaccine.

This clonotype was counted between two and nine times. CDR3 sequence (DNA): TGCGCCAGCAGCCAAGACTGGCTAGCGGGAGGTGAGCAGTTCTTC. Its translation is CASSQDWLAGGEQFF. This chain uses TRBV4-3 with TRBJ2-1; 11 nucleotides agree with TRBD2. The CDR3 loop spans 15 amino acids. Germline values: CDR1 LGHNA, CDR2 YSLEER. V was clipped by 0 bases and J by 9 bases; unmatched bases: 4.

J is TRBJ2-7 and V is TRBV28, with a tentative D call TRBD1 (7 bases). Between the trimmed V and J ends, which lost 3 bases and 4 bases, there was a span of 16 bases. This CDR3 region has 15 residues. CDR1 MDHEN and CDR2 SYDVKM come from the germline V gene. The CDR3 DNA is TGTGCCAGCAGTTTGGAGGGGGCGATCCCTTACGAGCAGTACTTC. Translating gives CASSLEGAIPYEQYF.

This clonotype has just a few counts. V gene TRBV27 combines with J gene TRBJ1-2; D may be TRBD1 (6 bases). This CDR3 is 12 amino acids long. V was pared by 5 bases and J by 6 bases, with 10 bases between. Germline loops: CDR1 MNHEY, CDR2 SMNVEV (reference sequence). In nucleotides, the CDR3 is TGTGCCAGCAGTACCTCAGGGGATGGCTACACCTTC. Residues: CASSTSGDGYTF.

This chain uses TRBV29-1 with TRBJ2-5; D not certain. The CDR3 runs to 12 residues. Trimming took off 2 bases at V and 5 bases at J, with 9 bases between the two ends. Germline V CDR1 and CDR2: SQVTM, ANQGSEA. This CDR3 reads CSVEPGHETQYF. CDR3 nucleotide sequence: TGCAGCGTTGAACCTGGGCACGAGACCCAGTACTTC.

The chain employs TRBV3-1 and TRBJ1-1; no definite D call. Germline V gives CDR1 LGHDT, CDR2 YNNKEL (reference sequence). There are 12 residues in the CDR3. V was clipped by 1 base and J by 3 bases, with 3 bases between them. The CDR3 region is CASSQVDTEAFF. In nucleotides, the CDR3 is TGTGCCAGCAGCCAAGTGGACACTGAAGCTTTCTTT.

The chain carries TRBV19 and TRBJ2-1, with D possibly called TRBD1 or TRBD2 (5 bases each). CDR3 length equals 14 residues. Per germline, CDR1 LNHDA and CDR2 SQIVND (reference sequence). V lost 5 bases, J lost 8 bases, and 16 bases lay in between. In DNA form, the CDR3 reads TGTGCCAGTAGTCCCGGGACGTTGGTCGATGAGCAGTTCTTC. Translated, it gives CASSPGTLVDEQFF.

Remarks on this clonotype: One end of the junction is discordant with germline, which a read error may explain. The genes are TRBV7-6 and TRBJ2-5; D is perhaps TRBD1 (6 bases). CDR3 size: 16 residues. Germline loops: CDR1 SGHVS, CDR2 FNYEAQ. This CDR3 is CASSVSGGGPGETQYF. CDR3 DNA sequence: TGTGCTAGCAGCGTGAGTGGTGGGGGCCCCGGTGAGACCCAGTACTTC.